One sample yielded the 30 T cell receptor beta chains listed below, sequenced in a study of cytomegalovirus exposure and HLA in healthy donors. The PCR made use of 60 Vbeta and 13 Jbeta primers. The data were produced by immunoSEQ multiplex PCR, yet TCRdb's version contains in-frame clones alone and is incomplete. The sample holds 150,000 to 200,000 clones, approximately 84% seen once. The sample comprised PBMCs. The receptors stem from a girl aged 10 to 17 in good health and CMV-seropositive.

The J gene is TRBJ1-1, the V gene TRBV7-2, with D possibly matching TRBD1 (5 bases). The CDR3 consists of 14 residues. Germline V CDR1 and CDR2: SGHTA, FQGNSA. V lost 5 bases and J 4 bases, leaving 14 bases between the germline ends. The CDR3 protein is CASSPAGGSTEAFF. CDR3 bases: TGTGCCAGCAGCCCGGCCGGGGGTAGCACTGAAGCTTTCTTT.

This clone showed up just a few times. The genes are TRBV27 and TRBJ1-1; 8 bases are a match to TRBD1. With V trimmed by 5 bases and J by 4 bases, 0 bases remained unmatched. This CDR3 has 12 residues. Looked up from germline, CDR1 is MNHEY and CDR2 is SMNVEV (reference sequence). For the CDR3, the DNA is TGTGCCAGCAGTACAGGGGGCACTGAAGCTTTCTTT. Its protein is CASSTGGTEAFF.

The rearrangement uses TRBV4-1 and TRBJ2-7; TRBD1 aligns across 8 bases. V lost 0 bases, J lost 4 bases, and 8 bases stayed unmatched. The CDR3 spans 16 residues. Per the germline V gene, CDR1 is MGHRA and CDR2 is YSYEKL. The CDR3 DNA follows: TGCGCCAGCAGCCAAGACCCAATGACAGGGGTATACGAGCAGTACTTC. Translated, it gives CASSQDPMTGVYEQYF.

The CDR3 DNA is TGTGCCAGCAGTTACCGCGGCGGTGACACAGATACGCAGTATTTT. Protein: CASSYRGGDTDTQYF. V usage is TRBV6-5 and J usage is TRBJ2-3; D not resolved. The CDR3 totals 15 residues. Trimming took 2 bases from V and 2 from J, leaving 11 bases between them. Per the germline V gene, CDR1 is MNHEY and CDR2 is SVGAGI.

This sequence joins TRBV5-1 and TRBJ1-1; D is possibly TRBD1 (6 bases). The CDR3 contains 14 residues. CDR1 is SGHRS, CDR2 YFSETQ, per germline. V gave up 1 base and J gave up 8 bases, with 15 bases separating them. In DNA form, the CDR3 reads TGCGCCAGCAGCTTGAACGGACAGACACTCGAAGCTTTCTTT. Translated: CASSLNGQTLEAFF. The full variable domain, with the rest looked up from reference TRBV5-1 and TRBJ1-1, is KAGVTQTPRYLIKTRGQQVTLSCSPISGHRSVSWYQQTPGQGLQFLFEYFSETQRNKGNFPGRFSGRQFSNSRSEMNVSTLELGDSALYLCASSLNGQTLEAFFGQGTRLTVV.

The chain recombines TRBV30 with TRBJ1-1; 7 nucleotides line up with TRBD1. CDR1 is GTSNPN and CDR2 is SVGIG in the germline V gene (reference sequence). The trim removed 5 bases at V and 7 bases at J, leaving 7 bases unmatched. CDR3 size: 12 residues. This CDR3 reads CAWVTGSFEAFF. CDR3 sequence (DNA): TGTGCCTGGGTGACAGGGTCTTTTGAAGCTTTCTTT. Full variable domain (rest looked up from reference TRBV30 and TRBJ1-1): SQTIHQWPATLVQPVGSPLSLECTVEGTSNPNLYWYRQAAGRGLQLLFYSVGIGQISSEVPQNLSASRPQDRQFILSSKKLLLSDSGFYLCAWVTGSFEAFFGQGTRLTVV.

V is TRBV5-1 and J is TRBJ2-7; D remains ambiguous. The CDR3 spans 13 residues. Germline V lookup: CDR1 SGHRS, CDR2 YFSETQ. Between the trimmed V and J ends, which lost 4 bases and 3 bases, there was a span of 11 bases. DNA for the CDR3: TGCGCCAGCAGCCCTCAGGCCAGCTACGAGCAGTACTTC. Amino acids: CASSPQASYEQYF.

Details on this clone: Relative to the germline gene, one junction end is altered; a read error may explain this. This same CDR3 is encoded by further DNA sequences in the sample. V is TRBV4-1 and J is TRBJ1-1, with TRBD1 matching over 9 bases. The CDR3 runs 15 residues. The V gene's germline CDR1 is MGHRA and CDR2 YSYEKL. CDR3 region: CASNQVGQGNTEAFF. The CDR3 DNA follows: TGCGCCAGCAACCAAGTTGGACAGGGGAACACTGAGGCTTTCTTT.

The rearrangement joins TRBV19 to TRBJ1-5; 8 bases are shared with TRBD1. This CDR3 is 16 amino acids long. Germline values: CDR1 LNHDA, CDR2 SQIVND (reference sequence). The J segment lost 1 base and the V segment lost 6 bases, leaving 8 bases of the junction unmatched. The CDR3 DNA reads as TGTGCCAGTAGATGGACAGGGCTCCTGAGCAATCAGCCCCAGCATTTT. It translates to CASRWTGLLSNQPQHF.

The V and J genes are TRBV18 and TRBJ1-2, with TRBD1 as a possible D gene (5 bases). Trimming removed 6 bases from V and 2 bases from J, with 13 bases in between. The CDR3 is made up of 14 amino acids. Germline V gene lookup returns CDR1 KGHSH and CDR2 LQKENI. The CDR3 DNA reads TGTGCCAGCTCGCGCGGGACGGACAACTATGGCTACACCTTC. Protein: CASSRGTDNYGYTF.

The chain joins TRBV6-4 to TRBJ1-2; D remains unclear. Germline V gives CDR1 MRHNA, CDR2 SNTAGT. CDR3 length: 15 amino acids. V was cut by 7 bases and J by 4 bases, with 19 bases left in between. The CDR3 here is CASTKSAEGSYGYTF. The CDR3 nucleotides read TGTGCCAGCACTAAATCGGCAGAGGGCAGCTATGGCTACACCTTC.

Concerning this clone: The same CDR3 can be traced to other DNA sequences in this sample. The chain employs TRBV7-3 and TRBJ2-1; TRBD2 agrees at 12 bases. The CDR3 spans 15 residues. The V gene end was trimmed by 5 bases and the J gene end by 5 bases; junction bases not matched to a gene: 4. The germline V gene has CDR1 SGHTA and CDR2 FQGTGA. The CDR3 reads CASSRASGGDNEQFF. The CDR3 coding sequence is TGTGCCAGCAGCCGTGCTAGCGGGGGGGACAATGAGCAGTTCTTC.

J is TRBJ1-2 and V is TRBV6-5; a weak D match, TRBD1 (5 bases). CDR1 is MNHEY, CDR2 SVGAGI, per germline. This CDR3 spans 13 amino acids. Trimming removed 8 bases from V and 2 bases from J, with 12 bases in between. The CDR3 sequence: CASSRGPNYGYTF. The CDR3, as DNA: TGTGCCAGCTCAAGGGGTCCAAACTATGGCTACACCTTC.

The chain links TRBV4-1 to TRBJ1-5; 9 positions agree with TRBD1. CDR1 MGHRA and CDR2 YSYEKL come from the germline V gene. The CDR3 runs to 20 residues. The junction had 21 bases not matched to a gene; V was cut back by 6 bases and J by 3 bases. Written as DNA, the CDR3 is TGCGCCAGCAGTCCCAAGACAGGGGGAAGGTCGGTTTTCCCCAATCAGCCCCAGCATTTT. Translated: CASSPKTGGRSVFPNQPQHF.

This chain joins TRBV9 and TRBJ1-1; 7 nucleotides match TRBD1. The V gene's germline CDR1 is SGDLS and CDR2 YYNGEE. With 3 bases clipped from V and 8 bases from J, the junction kept 4 bases outside the gene matches. This CDR3 is built from 12 residues. The CDR3 region is CASSATGKEAFF. CDR3 nucleotide sequence: TGTGCCAGCAGCGCGACAGGGAAAGAAGCTTTCTTT.

The V call is TRBV19, the J call TRBJ1-1, with 8 bases identical to TRBD1. V gave up 5 bases and J gave up 4 bases; unmatched junction bases: 3. The length of the CDR3 is 13 residues. Germline V gene data show CDR1 as LNHDA and CDR2 as SQIVND (reference sequence). CDR3 sequence reads: CASSRTGRTEAFF. The CDR3 bases are TGTGCCAGTAGTCGGACAGGGCGCACTGAAGCTTTCTTT.

The rearrangement links TRBV9 to TRBJ2-1, with 11 bases lining up with TRBD2. J lost 8 bases, V lost 0 bases, and 4 bases had no gene match. Per the germline V gene, CDR1 is SGDLS and CDR2 is YYNGEE. This CDR3 comprises 15 residues. The CDR3 here is CASSVVAGGLYEQFF. The CDR3 DNA reads as TGTGCCAGCAGCGTAGTAGCGGGGGGGCTCTATGAGCAGTTCTTC.

V usage is TRBV5-4 and J usage is TRBJ2-7; TRBD1 is a possible D gene (5 bases). V was shortened by 4 bases and J by 2 bases, with 10 bases between the two germline ends. CDR3 length: 13 amino acids. Germline CDR1 and CDR2: SGHNT and YYREEE (reference sequence). The CDR3 spells CASSRKGTYEQYF. The DNA for the CDR3 is TGTGCCAGCAGCCGGAAGGGGACCTACGAGCAGTACTTC.

The chain couples TRBV7-9 to TRBJ2-1; 12 bases are a match to TRBD2. The CDR3 is 15 amino acids. With 6 bases clipped from V and 4 bases from J, the junction kept 4 bases outside the gene matches. In germline, CDR1 is SEHNR, CDR2 FQNEAQ (reference sequence). The CDR3 DNA sequence: TGTGCCAGCAGGACTAGCGGGGGACCGTACAATGAGCAGTTCTTC. Translating it yields CASRTSGGPYNEQFF. Filled out from reference TRBV7-9 and TRBJ2-1, the complete variable domain reads DTGVSQNPRHKITKRGQNVTFRCDPISEHNRLYWYRQTLGQGPEFLTYFQNEAQLEKSRLLSDRFSAERPKGSFSTLEIQRTEQGDSAMYLCASRTSGGPYNEQFFGPGTRLTVL.

The chain carries TRBV19 and TRBJ1-5; D is unresolved. Trimming stripped 7 bases from V and 3 bases from J, with 19 bases between. In germline, CDR1 is LNHDA, CDR2 SQIVND (reference sequence). This CDR3 contains 16 residues. The CDR3 DNA sequence: TGTGCCAGTACTCTTAGTGCCCTTCTTGCCAATCAGCCCCAGCATTTT. Translation: CASTLSALLANQPQHF.

This clone was counted between two and nine times. This CDR3 reads CASRPSSGGPTEQYF. CDR3 sequence (DNA): TGTGCCAGCAGACCCTCTAGCGGGGGGCCTACCGAGCAGTACTTC. The J gene is TRBJ2-7, the V gene TRBV6-1; 11 nucleotides align to TRBD2. CDR1 and CDR2 (germline): MNHNS, SASEGT. The CDR3 is 15 amino acids. The J segment lost 6 bases and the V segment lost 6 bases, leaving 10 bases of the junction unmatched.

This chain connects TRBV10-1 to TRBJ2-4; 13 bases agree with TRBD2. Trimming removed 2 bases from V and 7 bases from J; junction bases left unmatched: 2. CDR1 and CDR2 (germline): WNHNN, SYGVQD (reference sequence). The CDR3 runs 15 residues. CDR3 residues: CASSEGTSGANIQYF. CDR3 DNA: TGCGCCAGCAGTGAGGGGACTAGCGGGGCGAACATTCAGTACTTC.

The rearrangement uses TRBV27 and TRBJ2-5; 9 nucleotides align to TRBD2. After removal of 3 bases from V and 3 bases from J, the junction contained 11 bases not matched to a gene. Germline V lookup: CDR1 MNHEY, CDR2 SMNVEV (reference sequence). The CDR3 extends over 17 amino acids. CDR3 residues: CASSFRLAGFVKETQYF. DNA of the CDR3: TGTGCCAGCAGTTTCCGGCTAGCGGGGTTCGTAAAAGAGACCCAGTACTTC.

CDR3 sequence (DNA): TGTGCCAGCAGTGCGGTGACAAGCTACTATGGCTACACCTTC. Amino acids: CASSAVTSYYGYTF. The chain links TRBV2 to TRBJ1-2, with D hard to call. V was cut by 4 bases and J by 3 bases, with 12 bases left in between. Germline values: CDR1 SNHLY, CDR2 FYNNEI. The CDR3 is made up of 14 amino acids.

V usage is TRBV6-6 and J usage is TRBJ1-5; the D is unclear. The V gene's germline CDR1 is MNHNY and CDR2 SVGAGI (reference sequence). There are 14 residues in the CDR3. Deletions cut 4 bases from V and 2 bases from J, with 9 bases between. CDR3 protein: CASSLDGGNQPQHF. CDR3 DNA sequence: TGTGCCAGCAGTTTGGACGGGGGCAATCAGCCCCAGCATTTT.

The rearrangement links TRBV7-9 to TRBJ1-4, with D tentatively TRBD1 (6 bases). The germline V gene has CDR1 SEHNR and CDR2 FQNEAQ (reference sequence). V shed 3 bases and J shed 5 bases, with 13 bases lying between them. This CDR3 has 15 amino acids. Here the CDR3 reads CASSLGAQGNEKLFF. CDR3 nucleotides: TGTGCCAGCAGCTTGGGGGCACAGGGCAATGAAAAACTGTTTTTT.

The J gene is TRBJ1-5, the V gene TRBV6-1, with 9 nucleotides matching TRBD1. Germline lookup yields CDR1 MNHNS and CDR2 SASEGT. The trim removed 4 bases at V and 6 bases at J, leaving 7 bases unmatched. The CDR3 covers 15 residues. The CDR3 here is CASSVTGGMGQPQHF. The CDR3 DNA sequence: TGTGCCAGCAGTGTGACAGGGGGAATGGGTCAGCCCCAGCATTTT.

The chain's CDR3 is CASSYSRGNYGYTF. DNA of the CDR3: TGTGCCAGCAGTTACTCGAGGGGGAACTATGGCTACACCTTC. This chain uses TRBV6-5 with TRBJ1-2, with D possibly being TRBD1 (6 bases). Germline V gene data show CDR1 as MNHEY and CDR2 as SVGAGI. The CDR3 totals 14 residues. V was trimmed by 0 bases and J by 2 bases, leaving 7 bases between them.

The chain is built from TRBV30 and TRBJ1-1; weak D call: TRBD1 (6 bases). The V end was cut by 2 bases, the J end by 0 bases, with 19 bases between. The CDR3 contains 17 residues. CDR1 is GTSNPN, CDR2 SVGIG, per germline (reference sequence). The CDR3 here is CAWSPSNRGAVNTEAFF. The DNA of the CDR3 is TGTGCCTGGAGTCCCAGTAATCGGGGGGCGGTGAACACTGAAGCTTTCTTT.

J is TRBJ1-1 and V is TRBV10-1, with no clear D. With 5 bases removed from V and 1 base from J, the gap between germline ends came to 11 bases. Per the germline V gene, CDR1 is WNHNN and CDR2 is SYGVQD (reference sequence). There are 14 residues in the CDR3. The CDR3 nucleotides are TGCGCCAGCAGTACCAGCGGTGGGAACACTGAAGCTTTCTTT. This encodes CASSTSGGNTEAFF.